Sequencing of this TCR beta chain was carried out in a study of CD8+ T cells in alopecia areata. V lost 0 bases to trimming and J lost 4 bases, with 14 bases between them. The CDR3 totals 16 residues. Germline loops: CDR1 LGHNA, CDR2 YNFKEQ. Notes on this clone: The antigen remains unidentified.

RNA extraction was followed by reverse transcription into cDNA, which acted as the sequencing template. Clones were sequenced by immunoSEQ multiplex PCR, and TCRdb holds only the in-frame ones, with some missing. The sample lists some 150,000 clones, less than 75% occurring once. General study points: Tofacitinib significantly decreased scalp clonality and expanded CD8+ clones among top 100.

Treatment in this sample: oral pan-JAK inhibitor, 5-10 mg twice daily. This sample comprised CD4+ T cells sorted from blood, obtained between weeks 55 and 65, from a patient treated with tofacitinib. This clonotype originated in a human donor with alopecia areata. This chain uses TRBV4-2 with TRBJ2-3; D is perhaps TRBD2 (7 bases). This CDR3 reads CASSQEIRGGADTQYF. As DNA, the CDR3 is TGTGCCAGCAGCCAAGAGATCAGGGGAGGGGCAGATACGCAGTATTTT.